The clone carrying this TCR beta chain was detected many times. Trimming removed 4 bases at V and 0 bases at J, with 11 bases between. The germline V gene encodes CDR1 SGHRS and CDR2 YFSETQ. This CDR3 comprises 14 residues. This sample was taken from a study of T cells after yellow fever vaccination. Study summary: CD3, CD45RA, CCR7 and CD95 were used to sort EM, EMRA, CM and Tscm memory subsets. Study-level results: Primary-vaccination clones mostly resurfaced post-booster (under 98% CD4, approximately 90% CD8). From the bulk population, abundant clonotypes could contaminate and appear within FACS-sorted repertoires.

The TCR cDNA carried a universal primer site and UMIs from 5'RACE template switching. TCRdb passed the 5' RACE reads through MiXCR, listing each CDR3 protein once. The sample lists 40,000 to 50,000 distinct CDR3 sequences, 5.5% to 7.5% seen once, with under 11% in the top ten. The receptor's source is a man in his thirties or forties who received the YFV17D yellow fever vaccine. The V gene is TRBV5-1, the J gene TRBJ2-7; possibly TRBD2 for D (6 bases). The specimen was PBMCs, either bulk or a sorted T-cell subset (CD4+, CD8+, memory, or dextramer-sorted; not recorded which), collected 45 days after the yellow fever booster vaccination. CDR3 in DNA: TGCGCCAGCAGCGAGGGACTGGGCTCCTACGAGCAGTACTTC. Protein sequence: CASSEGLGSYEQYF.